The 13 T cell receptor beta chains in this list originate from one sample, sequenced in a study of blood T cell repertoires in COVID-19. Generated by immunoSEQ multiplex PCR, the TCRdb table keeps only in-frame clones and is missing some. The repertoire holds about 140,000 clones, around 87% seen once, with under 6% in the top ten. Sequences were obtained from peripheral blood. The receptors derive from a human donor in a cohort sampled during active COVID-19.

V and J are TRBV6-5 and TRBJ2-7, with D maybe TRBD1 (6 bases). From germline, CDR1 is MNHEY and CDR2 SVGAGI. This CDR3 region has 14 residues. V was shortened by 5 bases and J by 4 bases, with 15 bases between the two germline ends. The CDR3 sequence: CASSHTGTKYEQYF. CDR3 DNA sequence: TGTGCCAGCAGTCATACAGGGACAAAGTACGAGCAGTACTTC.

V usage is TRBV6-5 and J usage is TRBJ2-5; 13 bases align to TRBD2. There are 16 residues in the CDR3. Germline-derived CDR1 and CDR2 are MNHEY and SVGAGI. V lost 4 bases, J lost 5 bases, and 7 bases stayed unmatched. Here the CDR3 DNA reads TGTGCCAGCAGTTTGACTAGCGGGGGGCCTGGTGAGACCCAGTACTTC. Protein sequence: CASSLTSGGPGETQYF.

The chain is built from TRBV11-2 and TRBJ1-1; TRBD1 matches at 8 bases. Germline-derived CDR1 and CDR2 are SGHAT and FQNNGV. J lost 5 bases, V lost 5 bases, and 16 bases had no gene match. The CDR3 runs to 17 residues. The CDR3 sequence: CASSLNPWTGQKTEAFF. DNA for the CDR3: TGTGCCAGCAGCCTAAACCCCTGGACAGGGCAGAAAACTGAAGCTTTCTTT.

The CDR3 DNA is TGCGCCAGCAGCCAGGGACTAGGAACCCTAAATGAGCAGTTCTTC. Amino acid sequence: CASSQGLGTLNEQFF. This sequence joins TRBV5-1 and TRBJ2-1; the match to TRBD2 covers 8 bases. The ends lost 4 bases at V and 7 bases at J; junction bases unmatched: 10. CDR1 is SGHRS and CDR2 is YFSETQ in the germline V gene. The CDR3 sequence is 15 residues long.

The chain couples TRBV28 to TRBJ2-1, with 8 bases matching TRBD1. Losses at the gene ends were 8 bases for V and 5 bases for J; bases not matched to a gene: 5. CDR3 length: 13 residues. Per the germline V gene, CDR1 is MDHEN and CDR2 is SYDVKM. The CDR3 protein is CASWTGSDNEQFF. CDR3 sequence (DNA): TGTGCCAGCTGGACAGGGAGCGACAATGAGCAGTTCTTC.

The chain combines TRBV5-1 with TRBJ2-1; TRBD1 is a possible D gene (6 bases). Trimming stripped 0 bases from V and 7 bases from J, with 14 bases between. This CDR3 spans 15 amino acids. Germline CDR1 SGHRS, CDR2 YFSETQ. The CDR3 loop reads CASSLEGQIRNEQFF. The DNA of the CDR3 is TGCGCCAGCAGCTTGGAAGGACAGATTAGAAATGAGCAGTTCTTC.

The J gene is TRBJ1-2, the V gene TRBV18; 10 bases are shared with TRBD1. The junction had 10 bases not matched to a gene; V was cut back by 3 bases and J by 3 bases. CDR1 KGHSH and CDR2 LQKENI come from the germline V gene. The CDR3 sequence is 17 residues long. The DNA for the CDR3 is TGTGCCAGCTCACCGTATCGGACAGGGGGAAGTGACTATGGCTACACCTTC. Translating it yields CASSPYRTGGSDYGYTF. The complete variable domain, with remaining parts taken from reference TRBV18 and TRBJ1-2, reads NAGVMQNPRHLVRRRGQEARLRCSPMKGHSHVYWYRQLPEEGLKFMVYLQKENIIDESGMPKERFSAEFPKEGPSILRIQQVVRGDSAAYFCASSPYRTGGSDYGYTFGSGTRLTVV.

The chain links TRBV5-8 to TRBJ2-1, with D perhaps matching TRBD1 (6 bases). The CDR3 is 12 amino acids. Trimming left V 8 bases short and J 2 bases short, with 8 bases between. Germline CDR1 reads SGHTS; CDR2 reads YDEGEE. The CDR3 DNA sequence: TGTGCCAGTGACAGGACCTACAATGAGCAGTTCTTC. It yields the protein CASDRTYNEQFF.

This chain joins TRBV10-2 and TRBJ2-1; tentative D call: TRBD2 (6 bases). This CDR3 is built from 16 residues. V dropped 8 bases and J dropped 2 bases, with 19 bases sitting between them. In germline, CDR1 is WSHSY, CDR2 SAAADI. CDR3 loop: CASSLRDFPPYNEQFF. CDR3 DNA: TGCGCCAGCTCACTCAGGGACTTTCCCCCCTACAATGAGCAGTTCTTC.

This rearrangement joins TRBV6-6 to TRBJ2-3; possibly TRBD1 for D (5 bases). The V and J ends lost 0 bases and 4 bases respectively, with 14 bases between them. This CDR3 spans 16 amino acids. Germline CDR1 is MNHNY and CDR2 is SVGAGI (reference sequence). CDR3 bases: TGTGCCAGCAGTTACTCGGAAGGGGTAGGGGCAGATACGCAGTATTTT. It is translated as CASSYSEGVGADTQYF.

V gene TRBV14 combines with J gene TRBJ2-2; TRBD1 is a possible D gene (5 bases). This CDR3 is 15 amino acids long. Germline V gene data show CDR1 as SGHDN and CDR2 as FVKESK. Trimming pared 0 bases from V and 7 bases from J, leaving 12 bases between. In DNA, the CDR3 is TGTGCCAGCAGCCAAGAGGCTCAGGGTTTCGGGGAGCTGTTTTTT. Translation gives CASSQEAQGFGELFF.

CDR3 coding DNA: TGTGCCAGCAGTCTAAGACAGGGAGTAGCTGAAGCTTTCTTT. It codes for CASSLRQGVAEAFF. V usage is TRBV28 and J usage is TRBJ1-1, with 7 bases lining up with TRBD1. The CDR3 sequence is 14 residues long. With V trimmed by 5 bases and J by 6 bases, 9 bases remained unmatched. Germline V gene data show CDR1 as MDHEN and CDR2 as SYDVKM.

The CDR3: CASSLGGAQSPLHF. Here the CDR3 DNA reads TGTGCCAGCAGTTTAGGGGGCGCCCAATCACCCCTCCACTTT. V and J are TRBV6-5 and TRBJ1-6, with 7 bases fitting TRBD1. The V gene end was trimmed by 4 bases and the J gene end by 10 bases; junction bases not matched to a gene: 7. This CDR3 is built from 14 residues. Germline V gene sequence: CDR1 MNHEY, CDR2 SVGAGI.